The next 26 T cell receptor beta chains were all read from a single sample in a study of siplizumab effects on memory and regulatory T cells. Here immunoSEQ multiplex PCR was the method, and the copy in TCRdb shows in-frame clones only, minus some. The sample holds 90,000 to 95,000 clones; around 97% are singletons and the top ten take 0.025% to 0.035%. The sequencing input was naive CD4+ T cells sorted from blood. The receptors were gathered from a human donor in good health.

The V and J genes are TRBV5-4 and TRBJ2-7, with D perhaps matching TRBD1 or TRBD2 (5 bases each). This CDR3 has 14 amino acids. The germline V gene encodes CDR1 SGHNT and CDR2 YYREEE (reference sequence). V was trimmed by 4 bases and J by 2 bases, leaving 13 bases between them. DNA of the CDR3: TGTGCCAGCAGCCTGAGGGGTAGGCCCTACGAGCAGTACTTC. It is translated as CASSLRGRPYEQYF.

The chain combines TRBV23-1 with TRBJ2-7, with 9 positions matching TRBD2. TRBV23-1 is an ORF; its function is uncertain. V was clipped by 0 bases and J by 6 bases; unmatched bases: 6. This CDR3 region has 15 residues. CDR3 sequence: CASSQSLAGGREQYF. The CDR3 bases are TGCGCCAGCAGTCAATCACTGGCGGGGGGGCGCGAGCAGTACTTC.

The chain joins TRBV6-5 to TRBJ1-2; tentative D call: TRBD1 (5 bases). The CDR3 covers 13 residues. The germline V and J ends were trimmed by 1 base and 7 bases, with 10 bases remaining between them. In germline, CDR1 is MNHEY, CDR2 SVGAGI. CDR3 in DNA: TGTGCCAGCAGTTACTTTCAGGGATCTGGCTACACCTTC. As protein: CASSYFQGSGYTF.

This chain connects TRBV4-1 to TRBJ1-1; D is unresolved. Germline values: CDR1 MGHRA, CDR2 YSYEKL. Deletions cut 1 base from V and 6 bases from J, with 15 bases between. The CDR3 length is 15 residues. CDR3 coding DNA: TGCGCCAGCAGCCAAGTGTTTGCGGTCCTGGCTGAAGCTTTCTTT. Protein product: CASSQVFAVLAEAFF.

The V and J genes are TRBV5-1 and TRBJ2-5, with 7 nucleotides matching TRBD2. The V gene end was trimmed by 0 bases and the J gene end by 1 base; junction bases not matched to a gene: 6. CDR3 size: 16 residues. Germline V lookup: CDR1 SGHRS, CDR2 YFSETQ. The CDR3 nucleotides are TGCGCCAGCAGCTTGGACAGCGGGGCAATCCAAGAGACCCAGTACTTC. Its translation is CASSLDSGAIQETQYF. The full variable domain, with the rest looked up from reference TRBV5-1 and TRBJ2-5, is KAGVTQTPRYLIKTRGQQVTLSCSPISGHRSVSWYQQTPGQGLQFLFEYFSETQRNKGNFPGRFSGRQFSNSRSEMNVSTLELGDSALYLCASSLDSGAIQETQYFGPGTRLLVL.

The CDR3 bases are TGTGCCAGCAGCTTCGAGATGAACACTGAAGCTTTCTTT. This codes for CASSFEMNTEAFF. The V call is TRBV7-3, the J call TRBJ1-1; no firm D call. The CDR3 is 13 amino acids. The germline CDR1 and CDR2 sequences are SGHTA and FQGTGA. Trimming took off 3 bases at V and 0 bases at J, with 5 bases between the two ends.

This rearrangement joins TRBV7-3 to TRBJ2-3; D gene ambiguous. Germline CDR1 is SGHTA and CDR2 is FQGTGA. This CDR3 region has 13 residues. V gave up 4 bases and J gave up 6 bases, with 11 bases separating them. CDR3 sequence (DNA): TGTGCCAGCAGCTCCTATCCCGGGGATACGCAGTATTTT. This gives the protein CASSSYPGDTQYF.

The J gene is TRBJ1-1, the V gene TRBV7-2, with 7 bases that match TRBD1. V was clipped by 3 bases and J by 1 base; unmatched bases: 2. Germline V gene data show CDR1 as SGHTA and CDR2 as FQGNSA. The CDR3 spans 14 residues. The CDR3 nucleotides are TGTGCCAGCAGCTTCGGGACAGCGAACACTGAAGCTTTCTTT. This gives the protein CASSFGTANTEAFF.

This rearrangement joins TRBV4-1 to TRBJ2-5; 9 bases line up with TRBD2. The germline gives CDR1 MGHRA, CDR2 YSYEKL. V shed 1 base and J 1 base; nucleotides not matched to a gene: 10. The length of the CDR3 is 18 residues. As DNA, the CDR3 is TGCGCCAGCAGCCAAGGGCGAGCGGGGGGAACCTTCCAAGAGACCCAGTACTTC. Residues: CASSQGRAGGTFQETQYF.

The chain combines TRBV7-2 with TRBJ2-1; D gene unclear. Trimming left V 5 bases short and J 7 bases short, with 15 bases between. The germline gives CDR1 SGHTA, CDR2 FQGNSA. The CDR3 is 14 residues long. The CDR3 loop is CASSPDDRPNEQFF. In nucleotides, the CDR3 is TGTGCCAGCAGCCCGGACGACCGCCCAAATGAGCAGTTCTTC.

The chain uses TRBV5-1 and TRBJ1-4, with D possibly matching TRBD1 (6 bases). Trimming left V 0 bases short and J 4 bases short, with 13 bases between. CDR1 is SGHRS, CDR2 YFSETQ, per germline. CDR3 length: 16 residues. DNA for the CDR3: TGCGCCAGCAGCTTGGGAGGACAGAGCTATAATGAAAAACTGTTTTTT. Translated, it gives CASSLGGQSYNEKLFF.

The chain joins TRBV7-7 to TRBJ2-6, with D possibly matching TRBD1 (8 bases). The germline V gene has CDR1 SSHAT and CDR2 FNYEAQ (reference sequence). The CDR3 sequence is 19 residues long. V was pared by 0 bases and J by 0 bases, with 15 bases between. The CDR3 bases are TGTGCCAGCAGCTTAGCGACAGGGGAGGGGACCTCTGGGGCCAACGTCCTGACTTTC. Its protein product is CASSLATGEGTSGANVLTF.

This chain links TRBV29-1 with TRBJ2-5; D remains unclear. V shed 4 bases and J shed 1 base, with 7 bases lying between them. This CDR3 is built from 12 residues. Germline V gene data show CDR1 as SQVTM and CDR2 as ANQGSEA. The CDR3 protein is CSVGLSQETQYF. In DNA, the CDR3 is TGCAGCGTTGGTCTGTCCCAAGAGACCCAGTACTTC.

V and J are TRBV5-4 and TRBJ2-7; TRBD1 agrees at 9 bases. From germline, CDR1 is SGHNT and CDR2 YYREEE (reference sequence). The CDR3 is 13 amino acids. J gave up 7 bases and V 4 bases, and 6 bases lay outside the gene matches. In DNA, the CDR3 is TGTGCCAGCAGCCCCCGACAGGGGGGAGAGCAGTACTTC. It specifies CASSPRQGGEQYF.

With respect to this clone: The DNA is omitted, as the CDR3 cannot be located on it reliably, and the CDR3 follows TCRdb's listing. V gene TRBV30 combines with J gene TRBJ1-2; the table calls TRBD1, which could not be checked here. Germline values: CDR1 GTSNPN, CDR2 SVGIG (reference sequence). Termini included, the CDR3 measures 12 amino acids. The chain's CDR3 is CAWGHLTFGYTF.

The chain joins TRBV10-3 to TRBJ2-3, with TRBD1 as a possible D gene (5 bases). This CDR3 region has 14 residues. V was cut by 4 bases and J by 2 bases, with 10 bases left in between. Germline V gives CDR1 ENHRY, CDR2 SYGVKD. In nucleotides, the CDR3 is TGTGCCATCAGTGCTAGGGGTTACACAGATACGCAGTATTTT. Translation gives CAISARGYTDTQYF.

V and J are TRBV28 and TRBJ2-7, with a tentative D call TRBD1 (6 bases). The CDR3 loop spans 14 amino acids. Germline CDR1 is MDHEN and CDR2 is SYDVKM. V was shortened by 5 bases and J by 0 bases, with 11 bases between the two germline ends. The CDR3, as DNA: TGTGCCAGCAGTCCGCAGGGGCACTCCTACGAGCAGTACTTC. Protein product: CASSPQGHSYEQYF.

This CDR3 reads CASSVDGFRGDTQYF. CDR3 bases: TGTGCCAGCAGCGTAGATGGATTTAGGGGAGATACGCAGTATTTT. The rearrangement links TRBV9 to TRBJ2-3; weak D call: TRBD1 (5 bases). Germline loops: CDR1 SGDLS, CDR2 YYNGEE. V gave up 0 bases and J gave up 5 bases, with 13 bases separating them. The CDR3 has 15 amino acids.

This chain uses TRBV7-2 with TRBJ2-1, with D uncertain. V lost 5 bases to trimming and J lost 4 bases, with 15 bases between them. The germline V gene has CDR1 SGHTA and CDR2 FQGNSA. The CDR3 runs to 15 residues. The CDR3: CASSPLANRYNEQFF. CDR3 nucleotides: TGTGCCAGCAGCCCCTTAGCAAACCGGTACAATGAGCAGTTCTTC.

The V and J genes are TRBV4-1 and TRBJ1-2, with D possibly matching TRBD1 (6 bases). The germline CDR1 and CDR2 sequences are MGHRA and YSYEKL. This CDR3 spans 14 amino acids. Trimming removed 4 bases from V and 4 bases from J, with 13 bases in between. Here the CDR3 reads CASSLTDSRYGYTF. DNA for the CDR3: TGCGCCAGCAGCCTTACGGACAGCCGCTATGGCTACACCTTC.

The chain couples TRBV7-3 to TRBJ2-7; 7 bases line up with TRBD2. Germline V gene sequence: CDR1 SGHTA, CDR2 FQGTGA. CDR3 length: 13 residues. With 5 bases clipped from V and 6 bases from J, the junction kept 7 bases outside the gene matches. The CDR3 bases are TGTGCCAGCAGCCCGTGGGAGGGGCGCGAGCAGTACTTC. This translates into CASSPWEGREQYF.

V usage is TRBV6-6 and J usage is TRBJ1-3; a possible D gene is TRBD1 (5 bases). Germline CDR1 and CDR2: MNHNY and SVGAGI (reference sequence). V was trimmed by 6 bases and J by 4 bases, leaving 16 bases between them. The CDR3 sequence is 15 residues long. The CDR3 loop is CASRGDWGWGNTIYF. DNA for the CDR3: TGTGCCAGCAGGGGGGATTGGGGTTGGGGAAACACCATATATTTT.

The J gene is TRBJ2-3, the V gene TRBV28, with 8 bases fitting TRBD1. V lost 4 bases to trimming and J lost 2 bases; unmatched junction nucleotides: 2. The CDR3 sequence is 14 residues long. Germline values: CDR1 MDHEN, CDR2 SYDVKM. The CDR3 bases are TGTGCCAGCAGTTCCCAGGGGGCCACAGATACGCAGTATTTT. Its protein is CASSSQGATDTQYF. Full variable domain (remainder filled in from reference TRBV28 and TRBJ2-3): DVKVTQSSRYLVKRTGEKVFLECVQDMDHENMFWYRQDPGLGLRLIYFSYDVKMKEKGDIPEGYSVSREKKERFSLILESASTNQTSMYLCASSSQGATDTQYFGPGTRLTVL.

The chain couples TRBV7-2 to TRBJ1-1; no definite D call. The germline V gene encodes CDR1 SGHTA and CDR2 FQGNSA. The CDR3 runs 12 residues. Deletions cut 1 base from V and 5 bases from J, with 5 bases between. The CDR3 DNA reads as TGTGCCAGCAGCTTAGACAGAACTGAAGCTTTCTTT. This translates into CASSLDRTEAFF.

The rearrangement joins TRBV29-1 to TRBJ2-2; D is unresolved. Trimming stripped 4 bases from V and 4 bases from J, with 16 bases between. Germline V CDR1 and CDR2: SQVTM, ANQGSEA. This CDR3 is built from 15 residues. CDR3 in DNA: TGCAGCGTTGCCGAAAACAGAGTCGGCACCGGGGAGCTGTTTTTT. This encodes CSVAENRVGTGELFF.

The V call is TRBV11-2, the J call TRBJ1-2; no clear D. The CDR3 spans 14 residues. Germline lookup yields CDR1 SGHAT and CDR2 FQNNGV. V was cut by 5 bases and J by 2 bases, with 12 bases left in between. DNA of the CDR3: TGTGCCAGCAGCCCCCAGGACGGAAACTATGGCTACACCTTC. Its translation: CASSPQDGNYGYTF.